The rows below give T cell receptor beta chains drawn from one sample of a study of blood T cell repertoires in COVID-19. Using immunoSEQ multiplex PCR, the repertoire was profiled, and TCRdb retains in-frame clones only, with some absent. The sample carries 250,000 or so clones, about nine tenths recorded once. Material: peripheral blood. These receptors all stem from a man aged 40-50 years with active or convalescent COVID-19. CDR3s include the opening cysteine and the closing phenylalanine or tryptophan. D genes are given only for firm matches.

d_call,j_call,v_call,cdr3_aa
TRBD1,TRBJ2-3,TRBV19,CASRPTGTGGQDTQYF
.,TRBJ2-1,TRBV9,CASSVAPQRRYNEQFF
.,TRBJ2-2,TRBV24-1,CATSDRQSGAGELFF
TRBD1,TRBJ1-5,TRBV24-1,CATSGTGGQPQHF
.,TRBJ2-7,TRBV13,CASSLGGYEQYF
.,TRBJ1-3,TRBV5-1,CASSLAGRARNTIYF
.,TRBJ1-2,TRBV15,CATSRDLAGNGYTF
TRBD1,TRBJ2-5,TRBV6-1,CASSEPGQGYLETQYF
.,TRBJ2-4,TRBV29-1,CSVVIVPARFQYF
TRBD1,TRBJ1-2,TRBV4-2,CASSQTGANGYTF
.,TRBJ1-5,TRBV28,CASSIPGSADYQPQHF
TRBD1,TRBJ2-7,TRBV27,CASSSPVTGGNYEQYF
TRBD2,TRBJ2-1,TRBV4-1,CASSQEGRGRGLYNEQFF
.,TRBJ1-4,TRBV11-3,CASSSRGGSEKLFF
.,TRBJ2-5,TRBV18,CASSSTPVQETQYF
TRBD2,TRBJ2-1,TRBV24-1,CATSDFQGTSSYNEQFF
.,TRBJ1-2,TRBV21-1,CASSNRKGAGYTF
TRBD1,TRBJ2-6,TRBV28,CASRSAGGASGANVLTF
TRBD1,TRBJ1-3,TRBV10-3,CAISDRTGPGNTIYF
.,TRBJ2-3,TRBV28,CASSATFTGWLAVLLYTQYF
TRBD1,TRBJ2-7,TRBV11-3,CASSSWTGAGESVYEQYF
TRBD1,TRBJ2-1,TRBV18,CASSPLRRDREYNEQFF
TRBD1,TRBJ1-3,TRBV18,CASSPGQAPGNTIYF
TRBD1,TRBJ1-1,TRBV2,CASSYGQGGTEAFF
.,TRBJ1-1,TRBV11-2,CASSFVSDTEAFF
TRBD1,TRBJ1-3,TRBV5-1,CASSAGQGIGNTIYF
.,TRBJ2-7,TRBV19,CARDRGEGGLVSEQYF
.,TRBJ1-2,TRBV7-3,CASSLTGQEGGGYTF
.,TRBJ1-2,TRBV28,CASREQGDHGYTF
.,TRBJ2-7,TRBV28,CASSLMRDTKTGSYEQYF
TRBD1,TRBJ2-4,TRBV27,CASKGANIQYF
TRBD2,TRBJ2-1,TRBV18,CASSPRGLAGSYNEQFF
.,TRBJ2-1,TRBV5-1,CASSWASTDNEQFF
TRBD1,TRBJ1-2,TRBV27,CASSRGQGAFYGYTF
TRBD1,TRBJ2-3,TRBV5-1,CASSRGDRTTDTQYF
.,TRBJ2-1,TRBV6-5,CASGRPGDEQFF
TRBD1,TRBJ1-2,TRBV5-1,CASSKDRGSSYGYTF
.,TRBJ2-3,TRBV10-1,CASSDSPSVRGTDTQYF
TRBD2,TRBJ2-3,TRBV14,CASSQLVGGAVPDTQYF
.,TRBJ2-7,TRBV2,CASSFGLTYEQYF
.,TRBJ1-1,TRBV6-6,CATAQAGRDTEAFF
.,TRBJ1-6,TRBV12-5,CASGLVLRREIYNSPLHF
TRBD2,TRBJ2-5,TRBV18,CASSVPSREGETQYF
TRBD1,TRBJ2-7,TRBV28,CASSPPPDRRSYEQYF
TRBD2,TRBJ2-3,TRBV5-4,CASSLTSGETDTQYF
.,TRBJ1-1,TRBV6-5,CASSFRTGTRYTEAFF
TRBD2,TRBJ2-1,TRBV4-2,CASSLGLVGDEQFF
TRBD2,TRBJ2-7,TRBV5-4,CASSLGLAGASGSEQYF
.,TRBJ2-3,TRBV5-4,CASSLGGGSTDTQYF
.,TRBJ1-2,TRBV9,CASSVDNRDYTF
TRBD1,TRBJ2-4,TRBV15,CATSTNTLGGGKNIQYF
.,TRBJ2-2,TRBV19,CASSIQGPTGELFF
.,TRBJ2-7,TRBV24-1,CATSDQGGYEQYF